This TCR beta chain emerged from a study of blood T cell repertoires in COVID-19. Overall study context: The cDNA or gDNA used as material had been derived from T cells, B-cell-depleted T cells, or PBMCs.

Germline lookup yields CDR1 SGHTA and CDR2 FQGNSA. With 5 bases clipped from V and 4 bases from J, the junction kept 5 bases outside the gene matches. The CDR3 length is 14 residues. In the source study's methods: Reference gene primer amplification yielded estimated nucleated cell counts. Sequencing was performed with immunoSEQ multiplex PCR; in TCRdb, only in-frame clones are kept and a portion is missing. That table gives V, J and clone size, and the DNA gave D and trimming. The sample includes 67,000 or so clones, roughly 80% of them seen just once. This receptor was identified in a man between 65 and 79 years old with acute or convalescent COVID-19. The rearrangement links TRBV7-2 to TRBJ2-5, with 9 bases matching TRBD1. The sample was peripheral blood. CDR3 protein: CASSKDRGGETQYF. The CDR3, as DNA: TGTGCCAGCAGCAAGGACAGGGGTGGAGAGACCCAGTACTTC.